This TCR beta chain was identified in a study of beta chain features in type 1 diabetes. The CDR3 totals 12 residues. CDR1 is SQVTM and CDR2 is ANQGSEA in the germline V gene. The V and J ends lost 4 bases and 3 bases respectively, with 8 bases between them. This clone has more than one count but fewer than ten. By way of CD45RO/CCR7/CD25/CD127/CD95/CD27, the CD4+ regulatory, stem cell-like memory, central memory and naive cells were sorted. Every bit of the isolated RNA underwent reverse transcription, so sequencing read expressed TCRB transcripts. Here immunoSEQ multiplex PCR was the method, and the copy in TCRdb shows in-frame clones only, minus some. The table lists 330,000 or so clones, around 19% of them singletons.

The sequence came from a woman aged 18-29 years in good health. Sequencing was performed on naive CD4+ T cells from blood. The rearrangement links TRBV29-1 to TRBJ2-3; TRBD2 might be the D (6 bases). The CDR3 DNA follows: TGCAGCGTTGCCGCGGGGACAGATACGCAGTATTTT. Amino acid sequence: CSVAAGTDTQYF.